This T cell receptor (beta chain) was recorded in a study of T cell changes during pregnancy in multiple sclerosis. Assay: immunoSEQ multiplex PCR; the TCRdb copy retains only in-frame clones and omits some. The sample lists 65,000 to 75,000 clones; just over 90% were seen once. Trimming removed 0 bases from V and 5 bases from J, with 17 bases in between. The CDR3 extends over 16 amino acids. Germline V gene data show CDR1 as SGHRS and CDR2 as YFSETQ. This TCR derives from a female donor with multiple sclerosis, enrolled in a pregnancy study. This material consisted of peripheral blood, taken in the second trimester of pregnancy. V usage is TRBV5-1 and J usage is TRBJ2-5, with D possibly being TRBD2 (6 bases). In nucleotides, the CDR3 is TGCGCCAGCAGCTTGGTGGTTCCCGGGAGCGCCGAGACCCAGTACTTC. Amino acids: CASSLVVPGSAETQYF. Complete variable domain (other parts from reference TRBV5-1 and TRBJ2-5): KAGVTQTPRYLIKTRGQQVTLSCSPISGHRSVSWYQQTPGQGLQFLFEYFSETQRNKGNFPGRFSGRQFSNSRSEMNVSTLELGDSALYLCASSLVVPGSAETQYFGPGTRLLVL.